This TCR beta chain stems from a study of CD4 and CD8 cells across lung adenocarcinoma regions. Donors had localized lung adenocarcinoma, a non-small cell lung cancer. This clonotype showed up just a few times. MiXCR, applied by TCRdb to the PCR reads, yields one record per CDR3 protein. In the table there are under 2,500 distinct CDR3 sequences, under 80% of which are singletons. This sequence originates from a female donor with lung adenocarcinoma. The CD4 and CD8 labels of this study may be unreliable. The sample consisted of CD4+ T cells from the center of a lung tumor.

CDR3 in amino acids: CASSYSITGFGGSYNEQFF. The DNA of the CDR3 is TGTGCCAGCAGTTACTCGATCACAGGGTTTGGCGGTTCCTACAATGAGCAGTTCTTC. The chain couples TRBV6-5 to TRBJ2-1, with D perhaps matching TRBD1 (6 bases). This CDR3 region has 19 residues. Trimming stripped 0 bases from V and 1 base from J, with 19 bases between. CDR1 and CDR2 (germline): MNHEY, SVGAGI.